The 17 T cell receptor beta chains below all came from one sample that was sequenced in a study of CXCR3-negative and CXCR3-positive naive CD8 T cells (dated by TCRdb to about 2019). The research as a whole found: TRB CDR3s from CXCR3-positive naive cells showed higher hydrophobicity (lower Kidera factor 4), lower energy, and higher strength and volume indices than CXCR3-negative naive cells.

The reads were generated on a NextSeq 550. The Human TCR Profiling Kit (MiLaboratory) was used to prepare UMI-labeled 5' RACE TRB cDNA libraries. After reprocessing by TCRdb, each CDR3 protein sequence is one entry, and no DNA is given. The sample's table covers about 63,000 distinct CDR3 sequences. The top ten clones comprise 4.8% of the sample. No antigens are known for them. The sequenced material came from naive CXCR3+ CD8+ T cells from blood. The cell subset or site label corresponds to: CD45RO-CCR7+CD27+CD95- naive CD8+ T cells expressing CXCR3 (TNR3+). These receptors were taken from a human donor in good health. Some clones in this sample may be carry-over from other donors' samples.

V gene TRBV29-1 combines with J gene TRBJ2-7; lacking DNA, the TRBD1 call made by TCRdb goes unchecked. The CDR3 is 16 residues long. CDR1 SQVTM and CDR2 ANQGSEA come from the germline V gene. CDR3 sequence reads: CSVEWPDNQGANEQYF.

The rearrangement links TRBV7-9 to TRBJ2-7; TCRdb's D call of TRBD1 is untestable without DNA. Per the germline V gene, CDR1 is SEHNR and CDR2 is FQNEAQ (reference sequence). The CDR3 is 14 amino acids. CDR3 loop: CASSEPGQAYEQYF. Full variable domain (outside the CDR3, taken from reference TRBV7-9 and TRBJ2-7): DTGVSQNPRHKITKRGQNVTFRCDPISEHNRLYWYRQTLGQGPEFLTYFQNEAQLEKSRLLSDRFSAERPKGSFSTLEIQRTEQGDSAMYLCASSEPGQAYEQYFGPGTRLTVT.

This rearrangement joins TRBV4-3 to TRBJ2-7. Germline CDR1 is LGHNA and CDR2 is YSLEER. The CDR3 has 15 residues. CDR3 residues: CASSQDVNMIYEQYF.

The genes are TRBV20-1 and TRBJ2-7; the TCRdb D gene call, TRBD1, has no DNA to confirm it. CDR3 length: 12 amino acids. Germline assignment: CDR1 DFQATT and CDR2 SNEGSKA (reference sequence). This chain's CDR3 is CSTRDRGHEQYF.

The chain has TRBV7-9 and TRBJ2-1; TCRdb calls TRBD2, which cannot be checked without DNA. Germline V gene data show CDR1 as SEHNR and CDR2 as FQNEAQ (reference sequence). This CDR3 has 15 amino acids. The CDR3 loop is CASSPSGLGSHEQFF.

The V gene is TRBV2, the J gene TRBJ2-1; TCRdb picks TRBD1, but there is no DNA to check that call. The CDR3 extends over 14 amino acids. Germline V CDR1 and CDR2: SNHLY, FYNNEI. The CDR3 sequence: CASSVMRQDNEQFF.

The V gene is TRBV5-4, the J gene TRBJ2-5; TCRdb returns TRBD2, unconfirmable since there is no DNA. The CDR3 covers 12 residues. Germline-derived CDR1 and CDR2 are SGHNT and YYREEE (reference sequence). CDR3 sequence reads: CASSPGGETQYF.

This chain links TRBV4-3 with TRBJ1-2. Germline CDR1 LGHNA, CDR2 YSLEER. CDR3 length: 16 amino acids. CDR3: CASSQASRQATYGYTF.

The chain recombines TRBV11-2 with TRBJ1-4. The germline V gene has CDR1 SGHAT and CDR2 FQNNGV. The CDR3 contains 13 residues. The CDR3 loop reads CASSLVDYEKLFF.

The chain recombines TRBV25-1 with TRBJ2-5; TCRdb gives TRBD1 as the D gene, but with no DNA this cannot be confirmed. The V gene's germline CDR1 is MGHDK and CDR2 SYGVNS. The CDR3 is made up of 13 amino acids. CDR3 region: CASRRQGEETQYF.

The CDR3 loop reads CSARGTGPTEAFF. V is TRBV20-1 and J is TRBJ1-1; TCRdb indicates TRBD1, and absent DNA this call remains unverified. The CDR3 has 13 amino acids. Germline V gives CDR1 DFQATT, CDR2 SNEGSKA (reference sequence).

The chain combines TRBV7-9 with TRBJ2-6; TCRdb designates TRBD1, a call that cannot be tested without DNA. Germline V gives CDR1 SEHNR, CDR2 FQNEAQ (reference sequence). The CDR3 extends over 16 amino acids. The CDR3 sequence: CAGAPTIGPRASVLTF.

This chain connects TRBV29-1 to TRBJ1-3. The CDR3 length is 14 residues. Germline CDR1 is SQVTM and CDR2 is ANQGSEA. The chain's CDR3 is CSVEAGDSGNTIYF.

CDR3: CASSYSWAETQYF. The chain carries TRBV6-2 or TRBV6-3 and TRBJ2-5. The CDR3 runs 13 residues. In germline, CDR1 is MNHEY, CDR2 SVGEGT.

The rearrangement joins TRBV20-1 to TRBJ2-1; absent DNA, TCRdb's TRBD2 call cannot be checked. The germline V gene encodes CDR1 DFQATT and CDR2 SNEGSKA (reference sequence). This CDR3 region has 16 residues. The CDR3 protein is CSAGSRDEKSYNEQFF.

This CDR3 is CASSVGTSGSYEQYF. The chain carries TRBV9 and TRBJ2-7; without DNA, the TCRdb call of TRBD2 cannot be checked. Germline lookup yields CDR1 SGDLS and CDR2 YYNGEE. This CDR3 contains 15 residues.

The gene calls are TRBV7-9 and TRBJ1-1. This CDR3 has 15 residues. Per germline, CDR1 SEHNR and CDR2 FQNEAQ (reference sequence). CDR3 loop: CASSFAGKGRTEAFF.